Presented here are 4 T cell receptor beta chains from one specimen sequenced in a study of blood T cell repertoires in COVID-19. TCRdb's copy holds only in-frame clones and misses some; the assay was immunoSEQ multiplex PCR. This sample carries about 260,000 clones, 85% to 95% of them seen once, and the ten largest clones take around 2.8%. Material: PBMCs or T cells enriched from blood (not recorded which). The receptors shown here come from a man aged 35 to 55 who had been exposed to COVID-19.

The rearrangement joins TRBV28 to TRBJ1-5; TRBD1 matches 8 bases. Losses at the gene ends were 5 bases for V and 2 bases for J; bases not matched to a gene: 5. This CDR3 is 15 amino acids long. Looked up from germline, CDR1 is MDHEN and CDR2 is SYDVKM. This CDR3 is CASSLGQGRNQPQHF. CDR3 in DNA: TGTGCCAGCAGTCTCGGACAGGGCCGCAATCAGCCCCAGCATTTT.

This sequence joins TRBV6-5 and TRBJ1-2; TRBD1 matches at 7 bases. The CDR3 has 13 amino acids. Trimming took 6 bases from V and 5 from J; bases not matched to a gene: 6. The germline CDR1 and CDR2 sequences are MNHEY and SVGAGI. The CDR3 protein is CASSQTGWYGYTF. Here the CDR3 DNA reads TGTGCCAGCAGCCAGACAGGGTGGTATGGCTACACCTTC.

The chain carries TRBV7-3 and TRBJ2-7; 7 positions match TRBD2. With 5 bases clipped from V and 2 bases from J, the junction kept 6 bases outside the gene matches. Per the germline V gene, CDR1 is SGHTA and CDR2 is FQGTGA. CDR3 length: 14 residues. CDR3 nucleotide sequence: TGTGCCAGCAGCCCTAGCGGACGCGCCTACGAGCAGTACTTC. Translation gives CASSPSGRAYEQYF.

The V and J genes are TRBV5-1 and TRBJ2-7; 9 bases are shared with TRBD1. Trimming removed 3 bases from V and 3 bases from J; junction bases left unmatched: 1. The CDR3 extends over 13 amino acids. Germline CDR1 SGHRS, CDR2 YFSETQ. The CDR3 coding sequence is TGCGCCAGCAGCTGGGGACAGGGCTACGAGCAGTACTTC. Translated, it gives CASSWGQGYEQYF.